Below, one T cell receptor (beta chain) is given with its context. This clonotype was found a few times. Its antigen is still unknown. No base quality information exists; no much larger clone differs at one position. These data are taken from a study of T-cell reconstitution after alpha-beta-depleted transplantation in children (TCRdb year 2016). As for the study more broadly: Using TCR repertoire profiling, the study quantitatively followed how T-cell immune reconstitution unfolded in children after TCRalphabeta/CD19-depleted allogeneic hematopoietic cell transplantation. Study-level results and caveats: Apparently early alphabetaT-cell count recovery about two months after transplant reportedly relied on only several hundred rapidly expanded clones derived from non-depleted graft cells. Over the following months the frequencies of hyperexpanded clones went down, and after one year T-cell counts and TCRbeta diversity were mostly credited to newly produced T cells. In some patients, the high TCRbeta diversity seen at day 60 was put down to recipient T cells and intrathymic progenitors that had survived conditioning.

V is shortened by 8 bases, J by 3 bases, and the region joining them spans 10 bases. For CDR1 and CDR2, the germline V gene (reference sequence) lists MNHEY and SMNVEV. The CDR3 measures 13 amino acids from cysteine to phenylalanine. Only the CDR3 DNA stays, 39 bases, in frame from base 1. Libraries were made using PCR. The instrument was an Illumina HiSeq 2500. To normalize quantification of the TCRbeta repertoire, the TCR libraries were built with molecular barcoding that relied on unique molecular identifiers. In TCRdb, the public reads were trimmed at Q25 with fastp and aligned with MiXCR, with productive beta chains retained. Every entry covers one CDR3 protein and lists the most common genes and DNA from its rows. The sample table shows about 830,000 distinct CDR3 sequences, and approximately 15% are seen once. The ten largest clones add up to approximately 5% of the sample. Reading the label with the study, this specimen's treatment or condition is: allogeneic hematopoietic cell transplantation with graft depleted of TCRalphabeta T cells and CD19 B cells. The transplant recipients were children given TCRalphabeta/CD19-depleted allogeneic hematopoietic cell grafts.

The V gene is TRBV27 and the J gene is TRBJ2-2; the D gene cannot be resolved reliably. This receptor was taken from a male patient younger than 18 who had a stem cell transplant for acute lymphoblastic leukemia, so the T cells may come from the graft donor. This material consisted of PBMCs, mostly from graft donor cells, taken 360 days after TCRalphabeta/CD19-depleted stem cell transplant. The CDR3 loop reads CASGIVYTGELFF. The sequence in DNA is TGTGCCAGCGGAATTGTATACACCGGGGAGCTGTTTTTT.